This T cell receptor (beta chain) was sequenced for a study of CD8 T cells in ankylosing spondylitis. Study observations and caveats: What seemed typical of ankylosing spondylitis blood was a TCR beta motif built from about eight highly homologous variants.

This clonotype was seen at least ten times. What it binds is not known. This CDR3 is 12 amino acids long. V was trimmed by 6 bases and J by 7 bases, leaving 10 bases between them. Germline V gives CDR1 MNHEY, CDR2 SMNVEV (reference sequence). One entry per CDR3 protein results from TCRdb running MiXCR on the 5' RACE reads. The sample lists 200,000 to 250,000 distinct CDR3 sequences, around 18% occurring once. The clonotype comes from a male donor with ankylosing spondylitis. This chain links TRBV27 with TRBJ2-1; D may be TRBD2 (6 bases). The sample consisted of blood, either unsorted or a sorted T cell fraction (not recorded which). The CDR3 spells CASSLEGNEQFF. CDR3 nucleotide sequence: TGTGCCAGCAGCTTGGAGGGTAATGAGCAGTTCTTC.